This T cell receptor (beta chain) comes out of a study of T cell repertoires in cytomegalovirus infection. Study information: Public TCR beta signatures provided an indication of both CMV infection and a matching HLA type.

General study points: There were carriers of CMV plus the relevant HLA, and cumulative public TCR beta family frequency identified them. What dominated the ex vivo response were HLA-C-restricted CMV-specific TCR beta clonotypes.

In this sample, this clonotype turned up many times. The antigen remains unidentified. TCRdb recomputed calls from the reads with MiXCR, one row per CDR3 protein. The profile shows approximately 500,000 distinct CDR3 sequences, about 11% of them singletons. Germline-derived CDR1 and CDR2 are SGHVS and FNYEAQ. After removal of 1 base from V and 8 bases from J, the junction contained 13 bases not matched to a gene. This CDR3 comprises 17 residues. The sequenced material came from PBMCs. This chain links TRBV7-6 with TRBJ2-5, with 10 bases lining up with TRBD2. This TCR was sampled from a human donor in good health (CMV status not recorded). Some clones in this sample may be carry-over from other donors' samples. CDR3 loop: CASSLEVAGGTYDTQYF. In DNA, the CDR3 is TGTGCCAGCAGCTTAGAGGTAGCGGGGGGTACTTATGATACCCAGTACTTC.